This T cell receptor beta chain stems from a study of blood T cell repertoires in COVID-19 (dated by TCRdb to 2020 to 2021). About the study as a whole: The collaborator samples originated in the United States, Italy and Spain and spanned the acute and convalescent phases of COVID-19. A de-identified subject ID, COVID-19 status, age in years and sex were almost always included in the sample metadata. Where HLA class I and class II types were available, the types were taken from metadata supplied by the sample provider, not from assay-based typing. Subjects who had been exposed to COVID-19, were actively infected with it, or had recovered from it provided the deeply sampled blood TCRbeta repertoires that made up the dataset. Samples were obtained from the ongoing ImmuneRACE study (first 160 participants) and from 950 to 1,500 subjects provided by 6 global collaborators. The material from the prospective study consisted of cDNA or gDNA derived from T cells, B-cell-depleted T cells, or PBMCs. The repertoires were released in a freely available public database intended as a resource for research on the immune response to SARS-CoV-2. The paper as a whole reports these results and caveats: The quantity of clinical and demographic metadata differed by source and by participant and was supplied without curation.

Each collaborating institution followed its own protocols to collect whole blood in K2EDTA tubes. Collaborator samples were shipped for TCRbeta analysis as frozen whole blood, isolated PBMCs, or DNA extracted from either sample type. Trimming costs V 7 bases and J 8 bases, and their ends lie 19 bases apart. The CDR3, cysteine through phenylalanine, is 14 amino acids long. The sequence is cut down to CDR3 DNA, 42 bases in frame from base 1. In the germline V gene (reference sequence), CDR1 corresponds to LNHDA and CDR2 to SQIVND. As to this clone: Its binding antigen is unknown. No base quality values were provided; no much bigger clone lies one nucleotide off.

TCRbeta CDR3 regions were amplified from genomic DNA by means of the immunoSEQ Assay, a bias-controlled multiplex PCR. Under the source paper's analysis protocol: The number of nucleated cells in each sample was estimated by amplification of reference gene primers within the assay. Sequence reads were collapsed and filtered to measure the absolute abundance of every unique TCRbeta CDR3 rearrangement. For each sample, productive Simpson clonality was calculated as the square root of Simpson's diversity index across productive rearrangements. Drawn from immuneACCESS, this table holds only the in-frame rearrangements with V and J called that TCRdb kept. Clones are partly lost; checked studies trace under half to an unresolved V gene and leave the rest unexplained. The V and J calls and clone size come from that table; D and trimming were worked out from the DNA. The table for this sample lists about 45,000 clones; less than 90% of them were counted only once. The top ten clones comprise roughly 9.2% of the sample.

The TCR sequence derives from a human donor in a cohort sampled during active COVID-19. The sequencing sample was made of peripheral blood. The chain is encoded by TRBV19 joined to TRBJ2-3; TRBD1 is a possible D gene, resting on 7 matching bases. The bases are TGTGCCAGTACCCCGGTGGAGGGGGCCCCTACGCAGTATTTT. This sequence encodes CASTPVEGAPTQYF.